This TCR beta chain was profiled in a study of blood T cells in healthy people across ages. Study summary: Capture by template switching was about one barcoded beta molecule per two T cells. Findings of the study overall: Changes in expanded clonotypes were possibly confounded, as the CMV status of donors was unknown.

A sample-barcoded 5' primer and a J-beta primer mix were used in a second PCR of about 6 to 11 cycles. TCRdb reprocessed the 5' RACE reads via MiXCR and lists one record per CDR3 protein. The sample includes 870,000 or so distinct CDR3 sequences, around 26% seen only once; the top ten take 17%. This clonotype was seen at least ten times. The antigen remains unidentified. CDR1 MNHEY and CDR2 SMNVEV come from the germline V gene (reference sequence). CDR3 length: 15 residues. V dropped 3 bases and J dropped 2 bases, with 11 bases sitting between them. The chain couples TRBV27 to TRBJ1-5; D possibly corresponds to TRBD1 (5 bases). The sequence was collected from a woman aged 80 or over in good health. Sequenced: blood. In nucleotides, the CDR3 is TGTGCCAGCAGTTTGCGGGGGGGTGGCAATCAGCCCCAGCATTTT. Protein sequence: CASSLRGGGNQPQHF.